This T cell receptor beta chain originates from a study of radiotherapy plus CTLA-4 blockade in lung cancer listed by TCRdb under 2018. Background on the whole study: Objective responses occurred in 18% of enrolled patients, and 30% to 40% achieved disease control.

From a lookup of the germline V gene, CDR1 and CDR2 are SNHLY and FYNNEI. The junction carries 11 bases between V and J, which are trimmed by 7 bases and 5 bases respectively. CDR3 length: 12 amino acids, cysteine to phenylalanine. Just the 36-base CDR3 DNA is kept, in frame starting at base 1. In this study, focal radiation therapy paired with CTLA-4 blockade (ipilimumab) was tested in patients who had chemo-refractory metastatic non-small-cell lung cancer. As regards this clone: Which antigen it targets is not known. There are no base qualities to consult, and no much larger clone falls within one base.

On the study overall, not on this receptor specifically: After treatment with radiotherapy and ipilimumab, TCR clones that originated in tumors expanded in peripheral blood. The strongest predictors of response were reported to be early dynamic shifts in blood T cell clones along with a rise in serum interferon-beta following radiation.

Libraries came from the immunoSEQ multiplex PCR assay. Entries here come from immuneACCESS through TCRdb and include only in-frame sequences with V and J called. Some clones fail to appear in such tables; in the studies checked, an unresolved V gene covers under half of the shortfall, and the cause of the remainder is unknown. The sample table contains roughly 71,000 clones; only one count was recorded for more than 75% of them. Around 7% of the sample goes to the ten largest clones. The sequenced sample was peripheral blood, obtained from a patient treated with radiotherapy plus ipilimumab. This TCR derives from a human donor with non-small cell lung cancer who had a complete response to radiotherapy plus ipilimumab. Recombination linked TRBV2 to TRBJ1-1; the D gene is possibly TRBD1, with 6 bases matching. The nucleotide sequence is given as TGTGCCAGCACAGGGGACGAGACTGAAGCTTTCTTT. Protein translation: CASTGDETEAFF. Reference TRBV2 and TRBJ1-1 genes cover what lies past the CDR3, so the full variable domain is EPEVTQTPSHQVTQMGQEVILRCVPISNHLYFYWYRQILGQKVEFLVSFYNNEISEKSEIFDDQFSVERPDGSNFTLKIRSTKLEDSAMYFCASTGDETEAFFGQGTRLTVV.